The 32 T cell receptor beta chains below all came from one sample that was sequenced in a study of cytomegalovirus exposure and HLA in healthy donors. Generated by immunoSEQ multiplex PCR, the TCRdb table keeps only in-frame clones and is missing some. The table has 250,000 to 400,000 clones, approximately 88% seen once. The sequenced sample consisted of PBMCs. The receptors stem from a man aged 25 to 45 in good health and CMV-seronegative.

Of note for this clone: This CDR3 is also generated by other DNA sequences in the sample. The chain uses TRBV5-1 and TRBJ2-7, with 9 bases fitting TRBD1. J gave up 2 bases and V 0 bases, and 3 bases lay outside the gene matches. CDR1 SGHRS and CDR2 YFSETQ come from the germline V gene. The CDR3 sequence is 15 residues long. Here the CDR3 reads CASSLGTGATYEQYF. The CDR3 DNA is TGCGCCAGCAGCTTGGGGACAGGGGCAACCTACGAGCAGTACTTC. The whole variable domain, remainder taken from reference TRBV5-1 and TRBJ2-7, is KAGVTQTPRYLIKTRGQQVTLSCSPISGHRSVSWYQQTPGQGLQFLFEYFSETQRNKGNFPGRFSGRQFSNSRSEMNVSTLELGDSALYLCASSLGTGATYEQYFGPGTRLTVT.

The CDR3, as DNA: TGTGCCAGCACGTCCATCCGGGACAGGGCCTACGAGCAGTACTTC. This gives the protein CASTSIRDRAYEQYF. The chain joins TRBV6-5 to TRBJ2-7; 9 nucleotides agree with TRBD1. The CDR3 sequence is 15 residues long. The germline CDR1 and CDR2 sequences are MNHEY and SVGAGI. V shed 7 bases, J shed 2 bases, and the junction held 9 bases outside the gene matches.

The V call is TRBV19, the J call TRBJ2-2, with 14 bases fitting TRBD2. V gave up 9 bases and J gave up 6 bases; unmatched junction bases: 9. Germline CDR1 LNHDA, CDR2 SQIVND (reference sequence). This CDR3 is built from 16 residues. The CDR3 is CASRTSGGTSAGELFF. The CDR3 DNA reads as TGTGCCAGCCGGACTAGCGGGGGGACCTCGGCCGGGGAGCTGTTTTTT.

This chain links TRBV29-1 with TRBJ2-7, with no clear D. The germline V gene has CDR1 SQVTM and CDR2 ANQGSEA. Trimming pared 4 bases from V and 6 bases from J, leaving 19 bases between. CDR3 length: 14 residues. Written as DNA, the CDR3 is TGCAGCGTTGCTCTATTCTACAGCCCCCCCGAGCAGTACTTC. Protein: CSVALFYSPPEQYF.

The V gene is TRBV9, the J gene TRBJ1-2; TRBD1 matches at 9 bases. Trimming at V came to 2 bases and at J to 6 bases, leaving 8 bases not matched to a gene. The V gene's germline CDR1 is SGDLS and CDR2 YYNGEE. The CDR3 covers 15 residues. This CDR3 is CASSVPGQGGDGYTF. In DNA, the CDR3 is TGTGCCAGCAGCGTCCCGGGACAGGGAGGCGATGGCTACACCTTC.

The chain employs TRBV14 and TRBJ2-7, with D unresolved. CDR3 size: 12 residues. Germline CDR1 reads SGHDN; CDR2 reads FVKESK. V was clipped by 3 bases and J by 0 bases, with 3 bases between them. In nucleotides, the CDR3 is TGTGCCAGCAGCCATATCTCCTACGAGCAGTACTTC. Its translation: CASSHISYEQYF.

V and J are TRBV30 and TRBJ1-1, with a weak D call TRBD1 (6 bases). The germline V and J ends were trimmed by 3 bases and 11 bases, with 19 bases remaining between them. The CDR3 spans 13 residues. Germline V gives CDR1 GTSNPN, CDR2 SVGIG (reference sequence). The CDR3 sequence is CAWSGGTQVRAFF. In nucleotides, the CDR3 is TGTGCCTGGAGCGGTGGGACACAGGTGCGGGCTTTCTTT.

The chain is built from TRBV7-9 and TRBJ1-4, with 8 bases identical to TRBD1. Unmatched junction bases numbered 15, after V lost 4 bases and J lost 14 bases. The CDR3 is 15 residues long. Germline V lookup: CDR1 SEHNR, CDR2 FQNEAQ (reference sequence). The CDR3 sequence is CASSSPGTGDLSLFF. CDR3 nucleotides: TGTGCCAGCAGCTCCCCCGGGACAGGTGACCTTAGCCTGTTTTTT.

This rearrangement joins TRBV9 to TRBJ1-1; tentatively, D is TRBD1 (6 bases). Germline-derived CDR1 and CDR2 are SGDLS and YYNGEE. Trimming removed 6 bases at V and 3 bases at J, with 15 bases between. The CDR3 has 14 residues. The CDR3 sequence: CASNPGADDTEAFF. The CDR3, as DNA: TGTGCCAGCAACCCAGGGGCCGATGACACTGAAGCTTTCTTT.

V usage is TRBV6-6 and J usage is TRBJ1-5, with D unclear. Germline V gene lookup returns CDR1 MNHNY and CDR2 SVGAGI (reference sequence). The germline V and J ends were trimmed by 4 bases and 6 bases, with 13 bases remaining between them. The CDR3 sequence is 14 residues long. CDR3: CASSSPPEVQPQHF. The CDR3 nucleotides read TGTGCCAGCAGTTCCCCACCCGAGGTTCAGCCCCAGCATTTT.

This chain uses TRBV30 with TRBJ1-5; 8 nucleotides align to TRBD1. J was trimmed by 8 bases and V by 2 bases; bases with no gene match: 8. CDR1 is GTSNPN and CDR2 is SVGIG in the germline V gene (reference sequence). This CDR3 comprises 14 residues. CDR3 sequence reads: CAWSKQGEWKPQHF. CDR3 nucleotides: TGTGCCTGGAGTAAACAGGGGGAGTGGAAGCCCCAGCATTTT.

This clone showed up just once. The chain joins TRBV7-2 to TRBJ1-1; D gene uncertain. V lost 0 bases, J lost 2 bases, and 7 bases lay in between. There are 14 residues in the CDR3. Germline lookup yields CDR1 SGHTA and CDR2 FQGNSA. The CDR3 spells CASSLAARNTEAFF. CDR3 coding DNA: TGTGCCAGCAGCTTAGCGGCCCGCAACACTGAAGCTTTCTTT.

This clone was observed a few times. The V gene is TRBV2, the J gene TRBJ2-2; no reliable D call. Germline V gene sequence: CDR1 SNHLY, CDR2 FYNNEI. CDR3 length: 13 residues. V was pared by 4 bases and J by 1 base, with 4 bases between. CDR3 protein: CASSAVNTGELFF. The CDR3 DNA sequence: TGTGCCAGCAGTGCCGTGAACACCGGGGAGCTGTTTTTT.

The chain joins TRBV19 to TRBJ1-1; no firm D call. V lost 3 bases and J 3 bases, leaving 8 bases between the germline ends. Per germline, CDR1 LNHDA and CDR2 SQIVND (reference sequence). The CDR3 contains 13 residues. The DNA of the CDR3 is TGTGCCAGTAGTATTCAGTTTGACACTGAAGCTTTCTTT. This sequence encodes CASSIQFDTEAFF.

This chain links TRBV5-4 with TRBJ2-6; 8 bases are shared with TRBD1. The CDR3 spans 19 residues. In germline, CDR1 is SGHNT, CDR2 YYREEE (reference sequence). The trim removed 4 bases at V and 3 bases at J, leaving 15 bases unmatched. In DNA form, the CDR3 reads TGTGCCAGCAGCCCGGGCGAGGCAGGGGGCATTATTGGGGCCAACGTCCTGACTTTC. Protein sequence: CASSPGEAGGIIGANVLTF.

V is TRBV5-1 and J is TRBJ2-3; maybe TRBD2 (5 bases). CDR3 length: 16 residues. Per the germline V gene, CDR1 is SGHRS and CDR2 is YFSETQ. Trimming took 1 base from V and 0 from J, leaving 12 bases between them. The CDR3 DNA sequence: TGCGCCAGCAGCTTGTGGGCCGGCGGGAGCACAGATACGCAGTATTTT. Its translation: CASSLWAGGSTDTQYF.

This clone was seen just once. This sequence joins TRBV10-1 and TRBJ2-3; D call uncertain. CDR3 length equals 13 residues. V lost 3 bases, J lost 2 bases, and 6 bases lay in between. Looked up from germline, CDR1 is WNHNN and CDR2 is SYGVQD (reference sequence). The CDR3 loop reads CASSDELTDTQYF. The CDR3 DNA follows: TGCGCCAGCAGTGATGAACTCACAGATACGCAGTATTTT.

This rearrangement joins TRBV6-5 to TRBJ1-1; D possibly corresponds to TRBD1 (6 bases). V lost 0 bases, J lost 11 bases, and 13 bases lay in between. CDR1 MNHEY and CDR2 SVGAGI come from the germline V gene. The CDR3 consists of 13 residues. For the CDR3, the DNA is TGTGCCAGCAGTTACTCATTGGGGGCTGGTGCTTTCTTT. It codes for CASSYSLGAGAFF.

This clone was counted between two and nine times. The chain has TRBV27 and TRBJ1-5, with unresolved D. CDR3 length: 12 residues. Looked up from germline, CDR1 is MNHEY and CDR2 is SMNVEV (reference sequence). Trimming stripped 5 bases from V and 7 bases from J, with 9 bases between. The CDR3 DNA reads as TGTGCCAGCAGTCCCAACGGGCAGCCCCAGCATTTT. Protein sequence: CASSPNGQPQHF.

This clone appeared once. The CDR3 DNA reads as TGTGCCAGCAGCGTAGGGGGCCCCCTGGTGTACGAGCAGTACTTC. Residues: CASSVGGPLVYEQYF. V usage is TRBV9 and J usage is TRBJ2-7; D perhaps matches TRBD1 (5 bases). This CDR3 spans 15 amino acids. Germline-derived CDR1 and CDR2 are SGDLS and YYNGEE. Trimming shortened V by 0 bases and J by 4 bases, and 14 bases separated the two germline ends.

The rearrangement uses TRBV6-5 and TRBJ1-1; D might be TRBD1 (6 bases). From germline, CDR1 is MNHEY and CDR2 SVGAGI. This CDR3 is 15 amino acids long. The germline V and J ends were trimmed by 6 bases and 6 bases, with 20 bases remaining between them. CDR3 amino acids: CASSRGSRAGAEAFF. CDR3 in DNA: TGTGCCAGCAGCCGGGGCAGTCGGGCAGGGGCTGAAGCTTTCTTT.

The chain's CDR3 is CASSIPTGGYGYTF. DNA for the CDR3: TGTGCCAGTAGTATTCCGACAGGGGGGTATGGCTACACCTTC. The chain is built from TRBV19 and TRBJ1-2, with 9 positions matching TRBD1. Germline CDR1 is LNHDA and CDR2 is SQIVND (reference sequence). The V gene end was trimmed by 3 bases and the J gene end by 5 bases; junction bases not matched to a gene: 4. This CDR3 spans 14 amino acids.

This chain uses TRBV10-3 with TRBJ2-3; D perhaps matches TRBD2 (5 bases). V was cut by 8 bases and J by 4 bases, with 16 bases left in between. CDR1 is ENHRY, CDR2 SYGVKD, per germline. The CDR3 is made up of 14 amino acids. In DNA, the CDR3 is TGTGCCATCCGGACTTCTGGCCAGGCAGATACGCAGTATTTT. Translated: CAIRTSGQADTQYF.

CDR3 nucleotides: TGTGCCAGCAGCTTTCCGGGAATACCTGGCTACACCTTC. Protein sequence: CASSFPGIPGYTF. The chain joins TRBV11-2 to TRBJ1-2, with D unclear. This CDR3 has 13 residues. The germline V gene has CDR1 SGHAT and CDR2 FQNNGV. V was cut by 3 bases and J by 7 bases, with 12 bases left in between.

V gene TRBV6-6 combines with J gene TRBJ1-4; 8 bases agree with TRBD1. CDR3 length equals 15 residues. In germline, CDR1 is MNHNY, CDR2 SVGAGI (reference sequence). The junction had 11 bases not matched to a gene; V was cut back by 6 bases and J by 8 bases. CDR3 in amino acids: CASSSSTGVREKLFF. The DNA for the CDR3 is TGTGCCAGCAGCTCCTCGACAGGGGTACGGGAAAAACTGTTTTTT.

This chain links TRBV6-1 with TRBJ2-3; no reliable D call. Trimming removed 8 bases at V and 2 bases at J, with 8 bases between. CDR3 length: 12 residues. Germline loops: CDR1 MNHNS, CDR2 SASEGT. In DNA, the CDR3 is TGTGCCAGCTCACCTACCACAGATACGCAGTATTTT. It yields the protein CASSPTTDTQYF.

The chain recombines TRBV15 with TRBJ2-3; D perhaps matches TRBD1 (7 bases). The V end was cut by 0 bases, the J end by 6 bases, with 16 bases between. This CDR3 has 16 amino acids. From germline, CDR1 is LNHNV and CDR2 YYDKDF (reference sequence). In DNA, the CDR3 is TGTGCCACCAGCAGAGAGTCTGCAGGGGGGCGGGATACGCAGTATTTT. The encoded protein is CATSRESAGGRDTQYF.

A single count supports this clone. CDR3 sequence: CASSLFLGGGSPEQYF. DNA of the CDR3: TGTGCCAGCAGCTTATTTTTAGGGGGCGGTTCGCCCGAGCAGTACTTC. J is TRBJ2-7 and V is TRBV13, with 7 bases fitting TRBD1. Germline assignment: CDR1 PRHDT and CDR2 FYEKMQ (reference sequence). The CDR3 spans 16 residues. Trimming took 2 bases from V and 6 from J; bases not matched to a gene: 13.

The chain's CDR3 is CASSLQMGGEKLFF. CDR3 nucleotides: TGTGCCAGCAGCTTACAAATGGGGGGGGAAAAACTGTTTTTT. This chain connects TRBV7-9 to TRBJ1-4; possible D gene TRBD1, 5 bases. CDR3 length: 14 amino acids. Trimming removed 2 bases from V and 8 bases from J, with 12 bases in between. The germline CDR1 and CDR2 sequences are SEHNR and FQNEAQ (reference sequence).

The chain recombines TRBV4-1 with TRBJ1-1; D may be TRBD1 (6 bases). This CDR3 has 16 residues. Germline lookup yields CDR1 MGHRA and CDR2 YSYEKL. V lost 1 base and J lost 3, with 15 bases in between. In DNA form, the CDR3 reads TGCGCCAGCAGCCAAGTAGGGGGAACGAGGGACACTGAAGCTTTCTTT. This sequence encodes CASSQVGGTRDTEAFF.

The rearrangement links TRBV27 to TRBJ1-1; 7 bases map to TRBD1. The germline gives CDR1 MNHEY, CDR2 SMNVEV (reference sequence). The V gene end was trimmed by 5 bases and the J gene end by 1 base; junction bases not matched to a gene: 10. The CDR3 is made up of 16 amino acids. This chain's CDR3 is CASSLGTDGTNTEAFF. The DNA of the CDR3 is TGTGCCAGCAGTCTAGGGACAGACGGGACGAACACTGAAGCTTTCTTT.

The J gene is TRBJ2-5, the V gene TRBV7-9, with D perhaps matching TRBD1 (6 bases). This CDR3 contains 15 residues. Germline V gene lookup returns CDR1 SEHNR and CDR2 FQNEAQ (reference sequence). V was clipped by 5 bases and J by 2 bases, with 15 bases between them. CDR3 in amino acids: CASSVKADRQETQYF. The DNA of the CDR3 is TGTGCCAGCAGCGTTAAGGCGGACAGACAAGAGACCCAGTACTTC. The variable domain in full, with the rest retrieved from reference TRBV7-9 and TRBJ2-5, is DTGVSQNPRHKITKRGQNVTFRCDPISEHNRLYWYRQTLGQGPEFLTYFQNEAQLEKSRLLSDRFSAERPKGSFSTLEIQRTEQGDSAMYLCASSVKADRQETQYFGPGTRLLVL.